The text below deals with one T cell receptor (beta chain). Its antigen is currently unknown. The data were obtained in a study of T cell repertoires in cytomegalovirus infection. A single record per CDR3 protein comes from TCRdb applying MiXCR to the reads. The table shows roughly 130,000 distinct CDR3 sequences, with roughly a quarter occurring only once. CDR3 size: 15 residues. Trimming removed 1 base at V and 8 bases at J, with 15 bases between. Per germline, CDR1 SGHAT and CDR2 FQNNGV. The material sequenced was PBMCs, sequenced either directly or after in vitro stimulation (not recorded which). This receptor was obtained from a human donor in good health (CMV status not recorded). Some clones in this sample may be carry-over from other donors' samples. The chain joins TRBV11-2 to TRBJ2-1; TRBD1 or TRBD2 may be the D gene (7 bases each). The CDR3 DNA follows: TGTGCCAGCAGCTTAGGCAGGGGGGGGATCGATGAGCAGTTCTTC. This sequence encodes CASSLGRGGIDEQFF. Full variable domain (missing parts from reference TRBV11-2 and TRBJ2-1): EAGVAQSPRYKIIEKRQSVAFWCNPISGHATLYWYQQILGQGPKLLIQFQNNGVVDDSQLPKDRFSAERLKGVDSTLKIQPAKLEDSAVYLCASSLGRGGIDEQFFGPGTRLTVL.